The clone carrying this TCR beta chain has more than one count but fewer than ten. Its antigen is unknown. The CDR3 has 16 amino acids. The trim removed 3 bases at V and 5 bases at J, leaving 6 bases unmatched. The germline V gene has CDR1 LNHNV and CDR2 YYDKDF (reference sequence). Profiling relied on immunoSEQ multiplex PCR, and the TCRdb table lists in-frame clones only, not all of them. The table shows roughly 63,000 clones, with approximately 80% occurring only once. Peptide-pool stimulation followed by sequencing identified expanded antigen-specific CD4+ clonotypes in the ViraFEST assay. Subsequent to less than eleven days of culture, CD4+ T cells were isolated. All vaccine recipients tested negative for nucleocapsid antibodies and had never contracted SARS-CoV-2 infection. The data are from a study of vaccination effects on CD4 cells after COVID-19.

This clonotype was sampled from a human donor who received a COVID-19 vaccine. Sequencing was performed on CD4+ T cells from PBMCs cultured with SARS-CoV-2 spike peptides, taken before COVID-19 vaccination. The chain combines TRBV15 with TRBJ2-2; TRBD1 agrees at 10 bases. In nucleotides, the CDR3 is TGTGCCACCAGCAGCAGGACAGGGGGATGGACCGGGGAGCTGTTTTTT. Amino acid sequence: CATSSRTGGWTGELFF. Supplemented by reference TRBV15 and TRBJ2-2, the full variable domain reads DAMVIQNPRYQVTQFGKPVTLSCSQTLNHNVMYWYQQKSSQAPKLLFHYYDKDFNNEADTPDNFQSRRPNTSFCFLDIRSPGLGDTAMYLCATSSRTGGWTGELFFGEGSRLTVL.